The 2 T cell receptor beta chains reported below all come from one sample, sequenced in a study of T cell responses to AZD1222 COVID-19 vaccine. Assay: immunoSEQ multiplex PCR; the TCRdb copy retains only in-frame clones and omits some. The data contain roughly 260,000 clones, about 92% of them singletons. Sample: peripheral blood, taken on day 0 of AZD1222 vaccination. Receptors originate from an adult in good health.

The V and J genes are TRBV6-5 and TRBJ1-3; 7 bases are shared with TRBD1. The germline CDR1 and CDR2 sequences are MNHEY and SVGAGI. The CDR3 contains 13 residues. V was pared by 10 bases and J by 5 bases, with 8 bases of the junction left unmatched. CDR3 DNA: TGTGCCACCGGGACAGATAATAGAAACACCATATATTTT. It codes for CATGTDNRNTIYF.

The rearrangement links TRBV25-1 to TRBJ2-1; 8 bases align to TRBD1. The CDR3 runs 17 residues. Germline V gene lookup returns CDR1 MGHDK and CDR2 SYGVNS. V was clipped by 4 bases and J by 4 bases; unmatched bases: 12. The CDR3 protein is CASSGSGQANLYNEQFF. The DNA for the CDR3 is TGTGCCAGCAGTGGTTCGGGACAGGCAAACCTATACAATGAGCAGTTCTTC.